The 17 T cell receptor beta chains below all came from one sample that was sequenced in a study of brain T cells in children with intractable seizures. Using immunoSEQ multiplex PCR, the repertoire was profiled, and TCRdb retains in-frame clones only, with some absent. Of 60,000 to 65,000 clones in the sample, 95% to 96% were seen once. The sequencing here drew on peripheral blood, taken at surgery. The receptors come from a boy in the first two years of life with focal cortical dysplasia and intractable seizures.

The chain couples TRBV5-5 to TRBJ1-5, with D maybe TRBD1 (5 bases). V was trimmed by 2 bases and J by 3 bases, leaving 12 bases between them. CDR1 and CDR2 from the germline V gene are SGHKS and YYEKEE (reference sequence). The CDR3 runs 15 residues. CDR3 protein: CASSLVGADNQPQHF. Here the CDR3 DNA reads TGTGCCAGCAGCTTAGTAGGGGCGGACAATCAGCCCCAGCATTTT. The full variable domain, its missing parts supplied by reference TRBV5-5 and TRBJ1-5, is DAGVTQSPTHLIKTRGQQVTLRCSPISGHKSVSWYQQVLGQGPQFIFQYYEKEERGRGNFPDRFSARQFPNYSSELNVNALLLGDSALYLCASSLVGADNQPQHFGDGTRLSIL.

The genes are TRBV7-9 and TRBJ2-7; 10 positions match TRBD2. V shed 3 bases and J 3 bases; nucleotides not matched to a gene: 5. Germline CDR1 SEHNR, CDR2 FQNEAQ (reference sequence). The CDR3 extends over 15 amino acids. The CDR3: CASSFLAGELYEQYF. CDR3 DNA: TGTGCCAGCAGCTTCCTAGCGGGAGAACTCTACGAGCAGTACTTC.

The chain recombines TRBV15 with TRBJ1-4, with D possibly matching TRBD1 (5 bases). Germline V lookup: CDR1 LNHNV, CDR2 YYDKDF (reference sequence). The CDR3 covers 16 residues. Trimming took 5 bases from V and 10 from J, leaving 23 bases between them. In DNA, the CDR3 is TGTGCCACCAGCCCCATGAGGGGTTCCAATAACGGAAAACTGTTTTTT. Translating gives CATSPMRGSNNGKLFF.

This chain links TRBV5-8 with TRBJ2-5; D call uncertain. Germline CDR1 SGHTS, CDR2 YDEGEE. V was cut by 2 bases and J by 2 bases, with 10 bases left in between. The CDR3 is 14 residues long. The DNA for the CDR3 is TGTGCCAGCAGCTTAGGACGGATTCAAGAGACCCAGTACTTC. Translated: CASSLGRIQETQYF.

The chain is built from TRBV19 and TRBJ2-7; maybe TRBD2 (7 bases). The CDR3 runs to 14 residues. V lost 2 bases and J lost 2, with 10 bases in between. The V gene's germline CDR1 is LNHDA and CDR2 SQIVND (reference sequence). The CDR3 loop is CASSIRGTTYEQYF. The DNA of the CDR3 is TGTGCCAGTAGTATAAGGGGGACTACCTACGAGCAGTACTTC.

The V and J genes are TRBV21-1 and TRBJ2-5; TRBD1 was called by the table and not checked on the DNA. TRBV21-1 represents a pseudogene. This CDR3 has 15 amino acids. The CDR3 DNA follows: TGTGCCAGCAGCAAAGCTGGACAGGGAAAAGAGACCCAGTACTTC. Its translation: CASSKAGQGKETQYF.

This sequence joins TRBV14 and TRBJ1-1, with D perhaps matching TRBD1 (5 bases). Germline-derived CDR1 and CDR2 are SGHDN and FVKESK. The CDR3 length is 16 residues. Trimming cost V 5 bases and J 1 base, with 17 bases left between them. CDR3 nucleotides: TGTGCCAGCAGCAAACTGGACAACCATGAGAACACTGAAGCTTTCTTT. It codes for CASSKLDNHENTEAFF. The variable domain in full, completed from reference TRBV14 and TRBJ1-1, reads EAGVTQFPSHSVIEKGQTVTLRCDPISGHDNLYWYRRVMGKEIKFLLHFVKESKQDESGMPNNRFLAERTGGTYSTLKVQPAELEDSGVYFCASSKLDNHENTEAFFGQGTRLTVV.

This sequence joins TRBV7-6 and TRBJ2-7; tentative D call: TRBD2 (6 bases). The germline gives CDR1 SGHVS, CDR2 FNYEAQ. Trimming cost V 4 bases and J 1 base, with 14 bases left between them. The CDR3 length is 15 residues. The CDR3, as DNA: TGTGCCAGCAGCTCAGGGTTGGAGGGGTCCTACGAGCAGTACTTC. Translation: CASSSGLEGSYEQYF.

This clone has just one count. The chain recombines TRBV12-5 with TRBJ2-1; D remains unclear. Germline V CDR1 and CDR2: LGHNT, FRNRAP. The V end was cut by 0 bases, the J end by 10 bases, with 10 bases between. The CDR3 consists of 13 residues. The CDR3 nucleotides are TGTGCTAGTGGTTTGGTTCCGGCTTACGAGCAGTTCTTC. Residues: CASGLVPAYEQFF.

The chain carries TRBV2 and TRBJ2-7, with 9 bases identical to TRBD1. The ends lost 3 bases at V and 3 bases at J; junction bases unmatched: 12. There are 17 residues in the CDR3. Germline V gene data show CDR1 as SNHLY and CDR2 as FYNNEI. CDR3 sequence reads: CASSEMRTGAIFYEQYF. Here the CDR3 DNA reads TGTGCCAGCAGTGAGATGAGGACAGGGGCGATTTTCTACGAGCAGTACTTC.

The rearrangement links TRBV2 to TRBJ2-1, with no clear D. The V end lost 6 bases, the J end lost 4 bases, and 7 bases lay between the germline ends. The CDR3 has 12 residues. Germline V CDR1 and CDR2: SNHLY, FYNNEI. The CDR3 region is CASRPRYNEQFF. CDR3 sequence (DNA): TGTGCCAGCAGACCCAGATACAATGAGCAGTTCTTC.

This clone was picked up one time. The chain uses TRBV5-1 and TRBJ1-1; D remains unclear. The CDR3 length is 15 residues. Trimming removed 4 bases from V and 5 bases from J, with 18 bases in between. Per the germline V gene, CDR1 is SGHRS and CDR2 is YFSETQ. The CDR3 here is CASSALSPGDTEAFF. The DNA of the CDR3 is TGCGCCAGCAGCGCCTTGTCACCCGGGGATACTGAAGCTTTCTTT.

The rearrangement joins TRBV3-1 (or the pseudogene TRBV3-2) to TRBJ2-1; TRBD2 agrees at 10 bases. The germline CDR1 and CDR2 sequences are LGHDT and YNNKEL (reference sequence). The CDR3 covers 17 residues. V lost 1 base, J lost 8 bases, and 11 bases stayed unmatched. CDR3 region: CASSQGWSGGAGYEQFF. CDR3 coding DNA: TGTGCCAGCAGCCAAGGCTGGAGCGGGGGGGCTGGGTATGAGCAGTTCTTC.

The chain carries TRBV21-1 and TRBJ2-7; TRBD1, the D gene given by the table, was not confirmed from the DNA. TRBV21-1 is a recognized pseudogene. The CDR3 has 13 residues. CDR3: CATTGTGNHEQYF. CDR3 nucleotides: TGTGCCACCACCGGGACAGGGAACCACGAGCAGTACTTC.

This rearrangement joins TRBV19 to TRBJ1-1; 10 bases map to TRBD1. Per the germline V gene, CDR1 is LNHDA and CDR2 is SQIVND (reference sequence). The CDR3 covers 17 residues. Unmatched junction bases numbered 12, after V lost 7 bases and J lost 1 base. Here the CDR3 reads CASNTDRTGGENTEAFF. DNA of the CDR3: TGTGCCAGTAACACGGATCGGACAGGGGGGGAGAACACTGAAGCTTTCTTT.

This clone was recorded once. V gene TRBV18 combines with J gene TRBJ2-7, with 8 bases lining up with TRBD1. This CDR3 contains 13 residues. The trim removed 6 bases at V and 3 bases at J, leaving 4 bases unmatched. The germline gives CDR1 KGHSH, CDR2 LQKENI. Here the CDR3 DNA reads TGTGCCAGCTCCCTAGGGACAGGCTACGAGCAGTACTTC. This gives the protein CASSLGTGYEQYF.

V usage is TRBV4-2 and J usage is TRBJ2-7, with a weak D call TRBD1 (6 bases). V was trimmed by 2 bases and J by 2 bases, leaving 13 bases between them. The CDR3 is 15 residues long. The germline V gene encodes CDR1 LGHNA and CDR2 YNFKEQ. The CDR3 loop reads CASSQPRRGTYEQYF. The CDR3 DNA reads TGTGCCAGCAGCCAACCCCGCAGGGGTACCTACGAGCAGTACTTC.